The 26 T cell receptor beta chains below all came from one sample that was sequenced in a study of blood T cell repertoires in COVID-19. Only in-frame clones appear in the TCRdb table, and some are missing; sequencing was by immunoSEQ multiplex PCR. The data hold roughly 360,000 clones, with roughly 80% observed a single time. Sequencing used peripheral blood. All receptors derive from a human donor with acute or convalescent COVID-19. The donor label of this sample is uncertain.

The chain's CDR3 is CASSKDRGLSPLHF. In DNA, the CDR3 is TGTGCCAGCAGTAAGGACAGGGGGCTTTCACCCCTCCACTTT. The gene calls are TRBV6-5 and TRBJ1-6; 11 bases fit TRBD1. With 5 bases clipped from V and 9 bases from J, the junction kept 3 bases outside the gene matches. Germline assignment: CDR1 MNHEY and CDR2 SVGAGI. The CDR3 sequence is 14 residues long.

This clone was observed a handful of times. The V and J genes are TRBV6-6 and TRBJ2-2; D perhaps matches TRBD2 (5 bases). Germline V gives CDR1 MNHNY, CDR2 SVGAGI (reference sequence). CDR3 size: 14 residues. V was trimmed by 8 bases and J by 2 bases, leaving 12 bases between them. The CDR3 bases are TGTGCCAGCCGGGCGGGCGGTAACACCGGGGAGCTGTTTTTT. It is translated as CASRAGGNTGELFF.

The chain combines TRBV10-1 with TRBJ2-7; D might be TRBD2 (5 bases). Trimming took off 2 bases at V and 0 bases at J, with 5 bases between the two ends. This CDR3 has 13 amino acids. Looked up from germline, CDR1 is WNHNN and CDR2 is SYGVQD (reference sequence). DNA for the CDR3: TGCGCCAGCAGTGAGGAGGGCTCCTACGAGCAGTACTTC. Amino acid sequence: CASSEEGSYEQYF.

The chain links TRBV18 to TRBJ2-7, with TRBD1 matching over 8 bases. The CDR3 has 16 residues. The V segment lost 4 bases and the J segment 2 bases; nucleotides outside the gene matches: 10. The germline gives CDR1 KGHSH, CDR2 LQKENI. The CDR3 DNA follows: TGTGCCAGCTCACGTAGGCCGGGACAGGAGGCCTACGAGCAGTACTTC. Amino acid sequence: CASSRRPGQEAYEQYF. The variable domain in full, completed from reference TRBV18 and TRBJ2-7, reads NAGVMQNPRHLVRRRGQEARLRCSPMKGHSHVYWYRQLPEEGLKFMVYLQKENIIDESGMPKERFSAEFPKEGPSILRIQQVVRGDSAAYFCASSRRPGQEAYEQYFGPGTRLTVT.

The chain joins TRBV3-1 (or the pseudogene TRBV3-2) to TRBJ1-6, with 10 bases identical to TRBD1. This CDR3 comprises 14 residues. V lost 5 bases, J lost 9 bases, and 4 bases stayed unmatched. The germline V gene has CDR1 LGHDT and CDR2 YNNKEL (reference sequence). The CDR3 loop reads CASSEGTGVSPLHF. The CDR3 DNA reads TGTGCCAGCAGCGAAGGGACAGGGGTTTCACCCCTCCACTTT.

The chain links TRBV6-5 to TRBJ2-2, with a tentative D call TRBD2 (6 bases). Trimming removed 2 bases from V and 1 base from J, with 11 bases in between. The germline V gene encodes CDR1 MNHEY and CDR2 SVGAGI. This CDR3 comprises 16 residues. Here the CDR3 DNA reads TGTGCCAGCAGTTACACCGGGACTTGGAACACCGGGGAGCTGTTTTTT. It encodes CASSYTGTWNTGELFF.

The chain is built from TRBV2 and TRBJ2-7, with D possibly being TRBD1 (7 bases). The V end was cut by 6 bases, the J end by 1 base, with 10 bases between. CDR1 and CDR2 (germline): SNHLY, FYNNEI. This CDR3 comprises 13 residues. CDR3 coding DNA: TGTGCCAGCAGGGGGGGACAGTCCTACGAGCAGTACTTC. Its protein product is CASRGGQSYEQYF. Together with reference TRBV2 and TRBJ2-7, the CDR3 gives the full variable domain: EPEVTQTPSHQVTQMGQEVILRCVPISNHLYFYWYRQILGQKVEFLVSFYNNEISEKSEIFDDQFSVERPDGSNFTLKIRSTKLEDSAMYFCASRGGQSYEQYFGPGTRLTVT.

The chain couples TRBV27 to TRBJ2-3; D may be TRBD1 (6 bases). The CDR3 contains 19 residues. Trimming took 4 bases from V and 0 from J, leaving 23 bases between them. Germline assignment: CDR1 MNHEY and CDR2 SMNVEV (reference sequence). The CDR3 region is CASSSARTVSITSTDTQYF. The CDR3 region has the DNA TGTGCCAGCAGTTCTGCCCGGACAGTCTCGATCACTAGCACAGATACGCAGTATTTT.

A few counts support this clone. The V call is TRBV6-4, the J call TRBJ2-1; 11 bases match TRBD2. The CDR3 covers 15 residues. Germline V gene sequence: CDR1 MRHNA, CDR2 SNTAGT. J was trimmed by 7 bases and V by 0 bases; bases with no gene match: 2. The CDR3 loop is CASSDSSSGGNEQFF. In nucleotides, the CDR3 is TGTGCCAGCAGTGACTCATCTAGCGGGGGGAATGAGCAGTTCTTC.

This clone appeared a few times. This chain joins TRBV4-2 and TRBJ2-7, with TRBD2 identical over 13 bases. From germline, CDR1 is LGHNA and CDR2 YNFKEQ. The CDR3 contains 19 residues. Trimming removed 0 bases from V and 0 bases from J; junction bases left unmatched: 8. The CDR3 nucleotides read TGTGCCAGCAGCCAAGAGGGCAAGAGGACTAGCGGGAGCTCCTACGAGCAGTACTTC. It specifies CASSQEGKRTSGSSYEQYF.

This chain connects TRBV27 to TRBJ2-3; 8 nucleotides line up with TRBD2. The germline gives CDR1 MNHEY, CDR2 SMNVEV (reference sequence). V shed 5 bases and J 2 bases; nucleotides not matched to a gene: 9. The CDR3 covers 16 residues. CDR3 nucleotides: TGTGCCAGCAGTATTGGACTAGCACCTACCACAGATACGCAGTATTTT. It specifies CASSIGLAPTTDTQYF.

The chain links TRBV20-1 to TRBJ2-1, with TRBD2 matching 7 bases. The germline gives CDR1 DFQATT, CDR2 SNEGSKA (reference sequence). The CDR3 loop spans 15 amino acids. V shed 3 bases and J 5 bases; nucleotides not matched to a gene: 10. DNA of the CDR3: TGCAGTGCTAGTATGCGCGGGAGAGGGGACAATGAGCAGTTCTTC. It is translated as CSASMRGRGDNEQFF.

V is TRBV28 and J is TRBJ1-2, with 9 nucleotides matching TRBD1. CDR3 length: 13 residues. The trim removed 7 bases at V and 7 bases at J, leaving 7 bases unmatched. CDR1 is MDHEN and CDR2 is SYDVKM in the germline V gene. CDR3 loop: CASKTGGIGGYTF. The CDR3 DNA reads as TGTGCCAGCAAGACAGGGGGTATAGGTGGCTACACCTTC.

The chain is built from TRBV7-9 and TRBJ1-2, with 10 nucleotides matching TRBD1. CDR1 and CDR2 from the germline V gene are SEHNR and FQNEAQ (reference sequence). The CDR3 extends over 15 amino acids. Trimming took 4 bases from V and 4 from J; bases not matched to a gene: 6. The CDR3 loop is CASSSGQGIPYGYTF. CDR3 coding DNA: TGTGCCAGCAGCTCGGGACAGGGGATCCCCTATGGCTACACCTTC.

This sequence joins TRBV30 and TRBJ1-2, with D perhaps TRBD1 (5 bases). Trimming removed 7 bases from V and 1 base from J, with 16 bases in between. Per germline, CDR1 GTSNPN and CDR2 SVGIG (reference sequence). This CDR3 is 14 amino acids long. CDR3 coding DNA: TGTGCCTTCTCACCATTCAGGGTTAACTATGGCTACACCTTC. Translating it yields CAFSPFRVNYGYTF.

The CDR3 bases are TGTGCCAGCAGCTCCCCTGGGCACTATGGCTACACCTTC. It is translated as CASSSPGHYGYTF. The chain couples TRBV28 to TRBJ1-2, with no clear D. The CDR3 has 13 amino acids. V was cut by 6 bases and J by 3 bases, with 11 bases left in between. Germline V CDR1 and CDR2: MDHEN, SYDVKM.

The chain is built from TRBV27 and TRBJ2-1; TRBD1 might be the D (5 bases). Germline CDR1 is MNHEY and CDR2 is SMNVEV (reference sequence). V lost 6 bases to trimming and J lost 7 bases, with 13 bases between them. The CDR3 is made up of 13 amino acids. The CDR3 DNA sequence: TGTGCCAGCAGCTCTGACAGCCGGAATGAGCAGTTCTTC. Its translation is CASSSDSRNEQFF.

This chain links TRBV19 with TRBJ1-1; maybe TRBD1 (6 bases). V dropped 7 bases and J dropped 3 bases, with 18 bases sitting between them. From germline, CDR1 is LNHDA and CDR2 SQIVND (reference sequence). The CDR3 has 15 amino acids. CDR3: CASIEGTGSHTEAFF. For the CDR3, the DNA is TGTGCCAGTATAGAGGGAACAGGGAGTCACACTGAAGCTTTCTTT.

The rearrangement links TRBV10-3 to TRBJ1-3, with D hard to call. The CDR3 is 15 amino acids. Germline lookup yields CDR1 ENHRY and CDR2 SYGVKD. The V end was cut by 3 bases, the J end by 3 bases, with 12 bases between. CDR3 bases: TGTGCCATCAGTGATCTTACGGGAAGTGGAAACACCATATATTTT. It codes for CAISDLTGSGNTIYF.

A few counts support this clone. Other nucleotide sequences from this sample produce the same CDR3. The chain couples TRBV30 to TRBJ1-1; D ambiguous. Germline V gene lookup returns CDR1 GTSNPN and CDR2 SVGIG (reference sequence). The CDR3 has 13 amino acids. Trimming removed 0 bases at V and 0 bases at J, with 5 bases between. The CDR3: CAWSVQMNTEAFF. The CDR3 DNA reads TGTGCCTGGAGTGTACAGATGAACACTGAAGCTTTCTTT.

CDR3 DNA: TGTGCCAGCTCACCTAAGGGACAGGGGCTCTCTGGAAACACCATATATTTT. Protein product: CASSPKGQGLSGNTIYF. This chain uses TRBV18 with TRBJ1-3; 10 bases are shared with TRBD1. CDR3 length: 17 amino acids. Trimming cost V 3 bases and J 0 bases; bases outside gene matches: 5. Germline values: CDR1 KGHSH, CDR2 LQKENI. The variable domain in full, with the rest retrieved from reference TRBV18 and TRBJ1-3, is NAGVMQNPRHLVRRRGQEARLRCSPMKGHSHVYWYRQLPEEGLKFMVYLQKENIIDESGMPKERFSAEFPKEGPSILRIQQVVRGDSAAYFCASSPKGQGLSGNTIYFGEGSWLTVV.

The chain recombines TRBV6-2 or TRBV6-3 with TRBJ1-1; tentative D call: TRBD1 (5 bases). Trimming removed 0 bases from V and 4 bases from J, with 9 bases in between. The CDR3 runs to 14 residues. Looked up from germline, CDR1 is MNHEY and CDR2 is SVGEGT. CDR3 amino acids: CASSYSWQGTEAFF. As DNA, the CDR3 is TGTGCCAGCAGTTACTCGTGGCAGGGCACTGAAGCTTTCTTT.

This clone has only a few counts. A read error may be the cause here, since a much bigger clone is one base away. The chain combines TRBV6-5 with TRBJ2-7; 7 positions agree with TRBD1. Germline V CDR1 and CDR2: MNHEY, SVGAGI. Trimming took 7 bases from V and 3 from J; bases not matched to a gene: 0. This CDR3 contains 11 residues. The CDR3 loop reads CASTGGYEQYF. In DNA, the CDR3 is TGTGCCAGCACAGGGGGCTACGAGCAGTACTTC.

The CDR3 region is CASSEGTGPRYTIYF. CDR3 sequence (DNA): TGTGCCAGCAGCGAGGGGACAGGGCCGAGGTACACCATATATTTT. The gene calls are TRBV9 and TRBJ1-3; TRBD1 matches at 9 bases. The J segment lost 8 bases and the V segment lost 3 bases, leaving 9 bases of the junction unmatched. Germline-derived CDR1 and CDR2 are SGDLS and YYNGEE. The CDR3 loop spans 15 amino acids.

This rearrangement joins TRBV12-3 or TRBV12-4 to TRBJ1-1, with unresolved D. CDR3 length: 13 residues. Deletions cut 3 bases from V and 4 bases from J, with 9 bases between. This chain's CDR3 is CASSFARFTEAFF. The DNA for the CDR3 is TGTGCCAGCAGTTTTGCACGGTTCACTGAAGCTTTCTTT.

The chain couples TRBV4-1 to TRBJ2-3, with D possibly matching TRBD2 (5 bases). The germline CDR1 and CDR2 sequences are MGHRA and YSYEKL. Trimming cost V 0 bases and J 0 bases, with 13 bases left between them. The CDR3 contains 17 residues. The CDR3 spells CASSQDGAELSTDTQYF. CDR3 in DNA: TGCGCCAGCAGCCAAGATGGAGCGGAACTAAGCACAGATACGCAGTATTTT.